The entry below describes one T cell receptor beta chain. The target antigen is unknown. This entry belongs to a study of response to subunit inactivated influenza vaccine. Germline V gene sequence: CDR1 DFQATT, CDR2 SNEGSKA (reference sequence). Trimming at V came to 3 bases and at J to 0 bases, leaving 7 bases not matched to a gene. The CDR3 spans 17 residues. General study points: Every seasonal influenza vaccination brings in few new T cells, the authors suggested.

TCRdb independently ran MiXCR on the RT-PCR reads; one entry per CDR3 protein. The sample has 860,000 or so distinct CDR3 sequences; over 20% are singletons. The rearrangement joins TRBV20-1 to TRBJ2-5, with 13 nucleotides matching TRBD2. This specimen was PBMCs from blood, taken 5 days after vaccination. The TCR was taken from a middle-aged man who received an inactivated influenza vaccine. CDR3 nucleotide sequence: TGCAGTGCTAGTAGACTCGGACTAGCGGGAGACCAAGAGACCCAGTACTTC. Translating it yields CSASRLGLAGDQETQYF.